A selection of T cell receptor beta chains follows, all from one sample in a study of cytomegalovirus exposure and HLA in healthy donors. Repertoires were generated with immunoSEQ multiplex PCR, while TCRdb's copy carries only in-frame clones and drops some. The profile shows 150,000 to 200,000 clones, approximately 80% of them singletons. What was sequenced was PBMCs. Receptors originate from a woman aged 18 to 35 in good health and CMV-seropositive. CDR3s include the opening cysteine and the closing phenylalanine or tryptophan. A D gene is named only where the DNA matches it firmly. Clone size is shown for a subset of rows, as once, few, many or a class of expanded clone.

NA	TRBJ1-5	TRBV6-5	NA	CASSYSPGDVTQHF	TGTGCCAGCAGTTACTCTCCAGGGGATGTGACACAGCATTTT
TRBD1	TRBJ1-1	TRBV6-1	NA	CASSGLQGVGEAFF	TGTGCCAGCAGTGGTCTCCAGGGGGTCGGGGAGGCTTTCTTT
NA	TRBJ2-5	TRBV7-3	few	CASSLGPSRGQETQYF	TGTGCCAGCAGCTTAGGCCCCTCTAGGGGGCAAGAGACCCAGTACTTC
NA	TRBJ2-5	TRBV28	NA	CASSLFGGVRETQYF	TGTGCCAGCAGTTTATTTGGGGGCGTGAGGGAGACCCAGTACTTC
NA	TRBJ2-6	TRBV6-1	NA	CASRIGVGGANVLTF	TGTGCCAGCCGTATCGGGGTCGGTGGGGCCAACGTCCTGACTTTC
TRBD1	TRBJ1-1	TRBV5-1	few	CASSDRDRTMNTEAFF	TGCGCCAGCAGCGACCGGGACAGGACGATGAACACTGAAGCTTTCTTT
TRBD1	TRBJ2-7	TRBV9	NA	CASSVGTGGESSYEQYF	TGTGCCAGCAGCGTAGGGACAGGGGGCGAGAGCTCCTACGAGCAGTACTTC
TRBD1	TRBJ1-2	TRBV25-1	NA	CASSLTGQGNYGYTF	TGTGCCAGCAGTCTCACCGGACAGGGGAACTATGGCTACACCTTC
NA	TRBJ2-3	TRBV2	NA	CASTSTHLSTDTQYF	TGTGCCAGCACCTCGACTCACCTGAGCACAGATACGCAGTATTTT
NA	TRBJ1-2	TRBV5-1	NA	CASSLAVSNYGYTF	TGCGCCAGCAGCTTGGCGGTTTCTAACTATGGCTACACCTTC
TRBD1	TRBJ2-1	TRBV27	NA	CASSQNRGYNEQFF	TGTGCCAGCAGTCAAAACAGGGGTTACAATGAGCAGTTCTTC
NA	TRBJ2-5	TRBV5-1	once	CASNFRQTQYF	TGCGCCAGCAATTTCCGTCAGACCCAGTACTTC
TRBD2	TRBJ2-5	TRBV30	NA	CAWRRRLAGETQYF	TGTGCCTGGAGGAGACGACTAGCCGGAGAGACCCAGTACTTC
TRBD1	TRBJ1-1	TRBV27	NA	CASRGQGLHTEAFF	TGTGCCAGCAGGGGACAGGGGCTCCACACTGAAGCTTTCTTT
TRBD2	TRBJ2-5	TRBV7-9	NA	CASTGGEDEETQYF	TGTGCCAGCACCGGGGGGGAGGACGAAGAGACCCAGTACTTC
NA	TRBJ1-1	TRBV2	NA	CASTQTGNTEAFF	TGTGCCAGCACCCAAACAGGGAACACTGAAGCTTTCTTT
TRBD2	TRBJ2-3	TRBV10-1	NA	CASSDAVGGGGAYDTQYF	TGCGCCAGCAGTGACGCCGTCGGTGGCGGGGGGGCGTATGATACGCAGTATTTT
NA	TRBJ1-6	TRBV5-1	NA	CASSLGHIDSPLHF	TGCGCCAGCAGCTTGGGACACATCGATTCACCCCTCCACTTT
TRBD1	TRBJ2-2	TRBV4-1	NA	CASSQDPGTAGAGELFF	TGCGCCAGCAGCCAAGATCCGGGGACAGCCGGGGCCGGGGAGCTGTTTTTT
TRBD1	TRBJ2-1	TRBV19	NA	CASSIGTVRSYNEQFF	TGTGCCAGTAGTATCGGGACAGTCCGCTCCTACAATGAGCAGTTCTTC
TRBD1	TRBJ1-3	TRBV7-9	NA	CASSQGTARGNTIYF	TGTGCCAGCAGCCAGGGGACAGCTAGGGGAAACACCATATATTTT
TRBD1	TRBJ1-2	TRBV9	NA	CASSAGTGYGYTF	TGTGCCAGCAGCGCCGGGACAGGATATGGCTACACCTTC
TRBD1	TRBJ1-6	TRBV6-6	NA	CASSYPRTGRGSPLHF	TGTGCCAGCAGTTACCCTCGGACAGGGAGAGGTTCACCCCTCCACTTT
TRBD1	TRBJ1-2	TRBV29-1	NA	CSVVGRGRNYGYTF	TGCAGCGTTGTTGGTAGGGGGCGAAACTATGGCTACACCTTC